These 18 T cell receptor beta chains originate from one sample sequenced in a study of blood T cell repertoires in COVID-19. This table comes from immunoSEQ multiplex PCR, and its TCRdb copy is limited to in-frame clones, with some not included. In the table there are 200,000 to 250,000 clones, under 85% of which are singletons. The sample consisted of peripheral blood. These receptors all come from an elderly woman with COVID-19, enrolled during active disease.

This clone showed up just once. V and J are TRBV28 and TRBJ1-2, with TRBD1 matching 9 bases. Germline assignment: CDR1 MDHEN and CDR2 SYDVKM. The V segment lost 3 bases and the J segment 5 bases; nucleotides outside the gene matches: 10. The CDR3 sequence is 16 residues long. The CDR3 spells CASSLWDREVVYGYTF. The CDR3 nucleotides are TGTGCCAGCAGTTTGTGGGACAGGGAAGTGGTGTATGGCTACACCTTC.

This chain uses TRBV9 with TRBJ1-2; D gene ambiguous. Trimming took off 4 bases at V and 7 bases at J, with 17 bases between the two ends. This CDR3 region has 14 residues. Looked up from germline, CDR1 is SGDLS and CDR2 is YYNGEE. The CDR3 sequence is CASSNVVGAGGYTF. CDR3 bases: TGTGCCAGCAGCAATGTGGTAGGCGCGGGTGGCTACACCTTC. Full variable domain (remainder filled in from reference TRBV9 and TRBJ1-2): DSGVTQTPKHLITATGQRVTLRCSPRSGDLSVYWYQQSLDQGLQFLIQYYNGEERAKGNILERFSAQQFPDLHSELNLSSLELGDSALYFCASSNVVGAGGYTFGSGTRLTVV.

The rearrangement uses TRBV12-5 and TRBJ2-2, with D maybe TRBD1 (6 bases). CDR3 length: 14 residues. Trimming removed 5 bases from V and 7 bases from J, with 14 bases in between. Per germline, CDR1 LGHNT and CDR2 FRNRAP. The CDR3 protein is CASGATGLDGELFF. The CDR3 region has the DNA TGTGCTAGTGGTGCAACAGGGTTAGACGGGGAGCTGTTTTTT.

This CDR3 reads CASSEGQGEWNTEAFF. CDR3 in DNA: TGTGCCAGCAGTGAGGGACAGGGGGAATGGAACACTGAAGCTTTCTTT. The chain carries TRBV6-1 and TRBJ1-1, with TRBD1 matching over 11 bases. J gave up 1 base and V 3 bases, and 4 bases lay outside the gene matches. Germline CDR1 MNHNS, CDR2 SASEGT. The CDR3 loop spans 16 amino acids.

The chain combines TRBV3-1 (or the pseudogene TRBV3-2) with TRBJ2-5, with 10 bases aligning to TRBD2. Germline V gives CDR1 LGHDT, CDR2 YNNKEL (reference sequence). CDR3 length: 15 amino acids. Losses at the gene ends were 8 bases for V and 0 bases for J; bases not matched to a gene: 6. The CDR3 loop is CASASGGSYQETQYF. The CDR3 region has the DNA TGTGCCAGCGCTAGCGGGGGTTCCTACCAAGAGACCCAGTACTTC.

V is TRBV18 and J is TRBJ1-3; D ambiguous. V lost 4 bases to trimming and J lost 0 bases, with 13 bases between them. Germline-derived CDR1 and CDR2 are KGHSH and LQKENI. The CDR3 extends over 16 amino acids. The CDR3 region has the DNA TGTGCCAGCTCACAAGAAGAGTTGAGCTCTGGAAACACCATATATTTT. Amino acid sequence: CASSQEELSSGNTIYF.

This chain joins TRBV27 and TRBJ1-5; D uncertain. The CDR3 has 11 residues. The V gene lost 5 bases and the J gene lost 5 bases, with 4 bases spanning the gap. The germline gives CDR1 MNHEY, CDR2 SMNVEV (reference sequence). The CDR3 region is CASSVYQPQHF. CDR3 bases: TGTGCCAGCAGTGTCTATCAGCCCCAGCATTTT.

The rearrangement joins TRBV19 to TRBJ1-5; TRBD1 is a possible D gene (6 bases). The CDR3 totals 14 residues. V lost 5 bases and J 3 bases, leaving 11 bases between the germline ends. Germline values: CDR1 LNHDA, CDR2 SQIVND (reference sequence). The CDR3 region has the DNA TGTGCCAGTAGTCGTGACAGGCCCAATCAGCCCCAGCATTTT. Its protein product is CASSRDRPNQPQHF. The whole variable domain, remainder taken from reference TRBV19 and TRBJ1-5, is DGGITQSPKYLFRKEGQNVTLSCEQNLNHDAMYWYRQDPGQGLRLIYYSQIVNDFQKGDIAEGYSVSREKKESFPLTVTSAQKNPTAFYLCASSRDRPNQPQHFGDGTRLSIL.

The chain joins TRBV12-3 or TRBV12-4 to TRBJ1-5; D not resolved. CDR3 length equals 13 residues. With 4 bases removed from V and 4 bases from J, the gap between germline ends came to 8 bases. The CDR3 spells CASSSTANQPQHF. CDR3 coding DNA: TGTGCCAGCAGTTCTACCGCAAATCAGCCCCAGCATTTT.

The chain employs TRBV9 and TRBJ2-1, with TRBD2 identical over 9 bases. The CDR3 is 14 residues long. The germline V gene has CDR1 SGDLS and CDR2 YYNGEE. V lost 7 bases to trimming and J lost 6 bases; unmatched junction nucleotides: 8. The CDR3 nucleotides are TGTGCCAGCGGGATAGCGGGAGTCACCAATGAGCAGTTCTTC. This sequence encodes CASGIAGVTNEQFF.

The genes are TRBV29-1 and TRBJ2-7; tentatively, D is TRBD2 (6 bases). The V end lost 7 bases, the J end lost 6 bases, and 16 bases lay between the germline ends. CDR1 is SQVTM and CDR2 is ANQGSEA in the germline V gene. This CDR3 region has 12 residues. CDR3 region: CSAGGPGGEQYF. CDR3 sequence (DNA): TGCAGCGCCGGGGGTCCGGGTGGCGAGCAGTACTTC.

V usage is TRBV28 and J usage is TRBJ1-3; 7 nucleotides match TRBD1. This CDR3 has 18 residues. Germline V gene lookup returns CDR1 MDHEN and CDR2 SYDVKM. J was trimmed by 2 bases and V by 2 bases; bases with no gene match: 12. CDR3 bases: TGTGCCAGCAGTTTAATTGGGAATAACAGGGGTGCTGGAAACACCATATATTTT. Amino acid sequence: CASSLIGNNRGAGNTIYF. Together with reference TRBV28 and TRBJ1-3, the CDR3 gives the full variable domain: DVKVTQSSRYLVKRTGEKVFLECVQDMDHENMFWYRQDPGLGLRLIYFSYDVKMKEKGDIPEGYSVSREKKERFSLILESASTNQTSMYLCASSLIGNNRGAGNTIYFGEGSWLTVV.

A few counts support this clone. The chain joins TRBV2 to TRBJ1-1, with D maybe TRBD1 (6 bases). Germline V CDR1 and CDR2: SNHLY, FYNNEI. V gave up 4 bases and J gave up 1 base, with 10 bases separating them. CDR3 size: 14 residues. This CDR3 is CASSARGANTEAFF. In DNA, the CDR3 is TGTGCCAGCAGTGCTCGGGGGGCGAACACTGAAGCTTTCTTT.

V is TRBV28 and J is TRBJ1-2; 7 bases match TRBD1. The CDR3 is 16 residues long. Trimming took 6 bases from V and 5 from J; bases not matched to a gene: 15. Germline CDR1 and CDR2: MDHEN and SYDVKM. CDR3 DNA: TGTGCCAGCAGCAACCCGACAGGGCGAAGAGCATATGGCTACACCTTC. The encoded protein is CASSNPTGRRAYGYTF.

The chain couples TRBV7-9 to TRBJ2-2, with a tentative D call TRBD1 (5 bases). Trimming removed 1 base from V and 5 bases from J, with 5 bases in between. The CDR3 loop spans 13 amino acids. Germline CDR1 and CDR2: SEHNR and FQNEAQ (reference sequence). CDR3 region: CASSLEGTGELFF. The CDR3 DNA reads TGTGCCAGCAGCTTAGAGGGGACCGGGGAGCTGTTTTTT.

V gene TRBV7-3 combines with J gene TRBJ1-5, with D possibly TRBD1 on 5 matching bases. V shed 5 bases and J shed 6 bases, with 14 bases lying between them. This CDR3 is 14 amino acids long. Germline V gives CDR1 SGHTA, CDR2 FQGTGA. The DNA of the CDR3 is TGTGCCAGCAGCCCGCAGGGTGCCGGTCAGCCCCAGCATTTT. Amino acid sequence: CASSPQGAGQPQHF.

CDR3 DNA: TGTGCCAGCAGCAGGGGTTCGAAGCGGGGAAAATCCTACGAGCAGTACTTC. This sequence encodes CASSRGSKRGKSYEQYF. The chain employs TRBV21-1 and TRBJ2-7; TRBD2, the D gene given by the table, was not confirmed from the DNA. TRBV21-1 is assigned pseudogene status. The CDR3 contains 17 residues.

The rearrangement uses TRBV5-1 and TRBJ2-1; D might be TRBD1 (6 bases). Germline V gene lookup returns CDR1 SGHRS and CDR2 YFSETQ. Trimming took 0 bases from V and 4 from J, leaving 14 bases between them. This CDR3 has 16 amino acids. CDR3 nucleotide sequence: TGCGCCAGCAGCTTGGACGCAGGGGAGAAGTACAATGAGCAGTTCTTC. Protein product: CASSLDAGEKYNEQFF.